This record covers a single T cell receptor beta chain. Generated by immunoSEQ multiplex PCR, the TCRdb table keeps only in-frame clones and is missing some. The table lists roughly 590,000 clones, roughly 95% of them singletons. This specimen comes from a study of shared clonotypes between healthy human individuals. Naive-designated CD8 cells lacked CD45RO, were positively enriched for CCR7, and omitted terminally differentiated effector memory CD45RA+ cells. This CDR3 is 20 amino acids long. Germline V gene sequence: CDR1 MGHRA, CDR2 YSYEKL. Unmatched junction bases numbered 21, after V lost 8 bases and J lost 2 bases.

The sequence derives from a woman aged 25-40 years in good health. Material: naive CD8+ T cells sorted from blood. The chain carries TRBV4-1 and TRBJ2-3, with 11 nucleotides matching TRBD2. CDR3 coding DNA: TGCGCCAGCTCGGAGGTATCTTTAGCGGGAGGGCTCCCCCTCACAGATACGCAGTATTTT. Translated, it gives CASSEVSLAGGLPLTDTQYF.